The 15 T cell receptor beta chains below come from one sample, sequenced in a study of CD8 T cells in Susac syndrome. After extraction with the RNeasy kit, 0.5 to 1 ug of the RNA was reverse transcribed using random hexamers. TCRdb used MiXCR to reprocess the immunoSEQ multiplex PCR reads, holding one entry per CDR3 protein. This sample yields 330,000 or so distinct CDR3 sequences, of which 85% are seen a single time; approximately 0.2% belongs to the top ten. Sequenced input: CD8+ T cells from PBMCs. The receptors were sampled from a human donor with multiple sclerosis.

The chain uses TRBV7-9 and TRBJ2-1; 8 bases match TRBD2. The length of the CDR3 is 16 residues. V was pared by 1 base and J by 3 bases, with 5 bases of the junction left unmatched. The germline CDR1 and CDR2 sequences are SEHNR and FQNEAQ (reference sequence). This CDR3 is CASSLGLAGIYNEQFF. The CDR3 DNA sequence: TGTGCCAGCAGCTTAGGTCTAGCGGGCATCTACAATGAGCAGTTCTTC.

The chain uses TRBV28 and TRBJ2-7; TRBD2 matches 7 bases. Per the germline V gene, CDR1 is MDHEN and CDR2 is SYDVKM. V shed 1 base, J shed 5 bases, and the junction held 11 bases outside the gene matches. The CDR3 has 16 residues. CDR3 DNA: TGTGCCAGCAGTTTATATTTTGGGGGAGGGCTGAACGAGCAGTACTTC. This codes for CASSLYFGGGLNEQYF.

The rearrangement uses TRBV6-5 and TRBJ1-3; D ambiguous. The CDR3 loop spans 11 amino acids. Germline lookup yields CDR1 MNHEY and CDR2 SVGAGI. Trimming pared 2 bases from V and 8 bases from J, leaving 4 bases between. CDR3 amino acids: CASSYGYTIYF. DNA of the CDR3: TGTGCCAGCAGTTACGGATACACCATATATTTT.

In this sample, this clonotype turned up once. The chain links TRBV27 to TRBJ2-1; 7 bases are shared with TRBD2. This CDR3 comprises 16 residues. From germline, CDR1 is MNHEY and CDR2 SMNVEV (reference sequence). Unmatched junction bases numbered 13, after V lost 3 bases and J lost 8 bases. The CDR3 is CASSFMTSQPYYEQFF. In nucleotides, the CDR3 is TGTGCCAGCAGTTTTATGACTAGCCAACCCTATTATGAGCAGTTCTTC.

The chain couples TRBV29-1 to TRBJ2-7; maybe TRBD1 (6 bases). From germline, CDR1 is SQVTM and CDR2 ANQGSEA. This CDR3 has 13 residues. The V gene lost 6 bases and the J gene lost 0 bases, with 12 bases spanning the gap. The CDR3 region has the DNA TGCAGCGTCTTCACAGGGAGCTCCTACGAGCAGTACTTC. Protein product: CSVFTGSSYEQYF.

The sample holds one count of this clonotype. This chain joins TRBV5-4 and TRBJ2-1; a possible D gene is TRBD2 (5 bases). Germline assignment: CDR1 SGHNT and CDR2 YYREEE (reference sequence). The CDR3 has 14 amino acids. Trimming left V 6 bases short and J 1 base short, with 11 bases between. The CDR3 region is CASMERGSYNEQFF. The CDR3 nucleotides read TGTGCCAGCATGGAACGGGGTTCCTACAATGAGCAGTTCTTC.

The chain joins TRBV6-1 to TRBJ1-1, with D perhaps matching TRBD1 (5 bases). The CDR3 has 14 residues. Trimming pared 6 bases from V and 1 base from J, leaving 12 bases between. Per germline, CDR1 MNHNS and CDR2 SASEGT. As DNA, the CDR3 is TGTGCCAGCAGGCCCGCTACAGGGAACACTGAAGCTTTCTTT. Residues: CASRPATGNTEAFF.

The V and J genes are TRBV3-1 and TRBJ2-7; D is perhaps TRBD1 or TRBD2 (7 bases each). Per the germline V gene, CDR1 is LGHDT and CDR2 is YNNKEL (reference sequence). V dropped 3 bases and J dropped 2 bases, with 11 bases sitting between them. This CDR3 has 14 residues. CDR3 sequence reads: CASSQTGTTYEQYF. DNA for the CDR3: TGTGCCAGCAGCCAGACAGGGACTACCTACGAGCAGTACTTC.

This rearrangement joins TRBV5-1 to TRBJ1-2; D unresolved. CDR3 length equals 12 residues. Looked up from germline, CDR1 is SGHRS and CDR2 is YFSETQ. Deletions cut 0 bases from V and 5 bases from J, with 5 bases between. This chain's CDR3 is CASSLDRYGYTF. The CDR3 nucleotides read TGCGCCAGCAGCTTGGACAGATATGGCTACACCTTC.

Comments on this clonotype: The junction departs from the called germline gene at one end, perhaps through a read error. The chain carries TRBV28 and TRBJ2-3; 10 positions match TRBD1. The germline gives CDR1 MDHEN, CDR2 SYDVKM. CDR3 length: 16 amino acids. In DNA form, the CDR3 reads TGTGCCAGCAGTTTAGGGACAGGGGTCATGCCAGATACGCAGTGTTTT. Protein sequence: CASSLGTGVMPDTQCF. Together with reference TRBV28 and TRBJ2-3, the CDR3 gives the full variable domain: DVKVTQSSRYLVKRTGEKVFLECVQDMDHENMFWYRQDPGLGLRLIYFSYDVKMKEKGDIPEGYSVSREKKERFSLILESASTNQTSMYLCASSLGTGVMPDTQCFGPGTRLTVL.

The V call is TRBV4-3, the J call TRBJ2-5, with D uncertain. V lost 1 base to trimming and J lost 4 bases, with 16 bases between them. Germline CDR1 reads LGHNA; CDR2 reads YSLEER. The CDR3 sequence is 16 residues long. The CDR3 DNA reads as TGCGCCAGCAGCCAAGGTCTAGGCGCCCCACGAGAGACCCAGTACTTC. It is translated as CASSQGLGAPRETQYF.

The CDR3: CAISDAGGPYEQYF. CDR3 coding DNA: TGTGCCATCAGTGACGCAGGGGGTCCCTACGAGCAGTACTTC. The genes are TRBV10-3 and TRBJ2-7; 7 bases line up with TRBD1. V trimming: 3 bases; J trimming: 2 bases; junction bases outside the gene matches: 4. Germline CDR1 is ENHRY and CDR2 is SYGVKD. The CDR3 loop spans 14 amino acids.

The V call is TRBV6-2 or TRBV6-3, the J call TRBJ2-7; D not resolved. This CDR3 has 13 amino acids. Trimming took off 9 bases at V and 0 bases at J, with 12 bases between the two ends. Per the germline V gene, CDR1 is MNHEY and CDR2 is SVGEGT. Here the CDR3 reads CASQAHVSYEQYF. As DNA, the CDR3 is TGTGCCAGTCAGGCACATGTCTCCTACGAGCAGTACTTC.

The rearrangement joins TRBV7-9 to TRBJ1-1; D unclear. The CDR3 spans 16 residues. Germline V gene data show CDR1 as SEHNR and CDR2 as FQNEAQ (reference sequence). Trimming shortened V by 0 bases and J by 3 bases, and 14 bases separated the two germline ends. For the CDR3, the DNA is TGTGCCAGCAGCTTAGCATTAGGGCCACCCCACACTGAAGCTTTCTTT. Its protein is CASSLALGPPHTEAFF.

Written as DNA, the CDR3 is TGTGCCAGCAGCCTGGGACTGGGATTTTACGAGCAGTACTTC. Translated: CASSLGLGFYEQYF. The V call is TRBV7-2, the J call TRBJ2-7; D perhaps matches TRBD2 (6 bases). The V end was cut by 5 bases, the J end by 4 bases, with 15 bases between. The CDR3 consists of 14 residues. The V gene's germline CDR1 is SGHTA and CDR2 FQGNSA.